One sample yielded the 29 T cell receptor beta chains listed below, sequenced in a study of metastatic and nonmetastatic thyroid tumors (dated by TCRdb to about 2020). Library method: PCR. This sample was sequenced with an Illumina HiSeq 4000. Starting from the raw public reads, TCRdb applied fastp trimming at Q25, assembled clones with MiXCR and retained in-frame beta chains. The sample records about 64,000 clones, 4% to 5% of which are singletons. The top ten clones comprise approximately 20% of the sample. None of the patients had been given any treatment before thyroid surgery. Source material: blood. Receptors originate from a female donor with papillary thyroid cancer or a benign thyroid nodule (not recorded which). Some clones in this sample may be carry-over from other donors' samples.

This clone was detected many times. The chain employs TRBV4-2 and TRBJ2-5; possibly TRBD1 for D (6 bases). The CDR3 has 14 amino acids. V lost 5 bases and J lost 0, with 10 bases in between. Germline values: CDR1 LGHNA, CDR2 YNFKEQ. CDR3 in DNA: TGTGCCAGCAGCAAAACAGGGTACCAAGAGACCCAGTACTTC. The encoded protein is CASSKTGYQETQYF.

This clone was seen at least ten times. This rearrangement joins TRBV19 to TRBJ2-5; 11 positions agree with TRBD2. Germline V CDR1 and CDR2: LNHDA, SQIVND (reference sequence). This CDR3 comprises 15 residues. The V gene end was trimmed by 5 bases and the J gene end by 3 bases; junction bases not matched to a gene: 5. CDR3 residues: CASSALLAGEETQYF. In nucleotides, the CDR3 is TGTGCCAGTAGTGCTTTACTAGCGGGGGAAGAGACCCAGTACTTC.

This clone was detected ten times or more. This rearrangement joins TRBV11-2 to TRBJ2-1; 7 nucleotides align to TRBD2. J gave up 0 bases and V 6 bases, and 5 bases lay outside the gene matches. The CDR3 extends over 15 amino acids. Germline loops: CDR1 SGHAT, CDR2 FQNNGV. CDR3: CASRFGLGSYNEQFF. The CDR3 bases are TGTGCCAGCAGATTCGGACTAGGCTCCTACAATGAGCAGTTCTTC.

This clone has only a few counts. Since a much larger clone is just one base distant, this may be a read error. This chain uses TRBV30 with TRBJ2-2, with D possibly TRBD2 on 5 matching bases. The CDR3 sequence is 13 residues long. CDR1 is GTSNPN, CDR2 SVGIG, per germline (reference sequence). The CDR3 region is CAWRLQNTGEPFF. CDR3 coding DNA: TGTGCCTGGAGGCTCCAAAACACCGGGGAGCCGTTTTTT.

The sample holds a few counts of this clone. The rearrangement joins TRBV5-1 to TRBJ2-2; TRBD1 aligns across 7 bases. V shed 4 bases and J 2 bases; nucleotides not matched to a gene: 8. From germline, CDR1 is SGHRS and CDR2 YFSETQ. The CDR3 has 16 amino acids. The CDR3 is CASSPGQLLNTGELFF. The CDR3 DNA follows: TGCGCCAGCAGCCCGGGACAGCTTCTCAACACCGGGGAGCTGTTTTTT.

The V and J genes are TRBV6-4 and TRBJ2-6; perhaps TRBD1 as D (5 bases). The CDR3 covers 18 residues. V was shortened by 0 bases and J by 0 bases, with 12 bases between the two germline ends. In germline, CDR1 is MRHNA, CDR2 SNTAGT. CDR3 residues: CASSDSTDSPSGANVLTF. The CDR3 nucleotides are TGTGCCAGCAGTGACTCGACTGACAGCCCCTCTGGGGCCAACGTCCTGACTTTC.

The chain combines TRBV2 with TRBJ1-2; 8 bases align to TRBD1. The CDR3 extends over 13 amino acids. V was pared by 5 bases and J by 8 bases, with 7 bases of the junction left unmatched. Germline V gene lookup returns CDR1 SNHLY and CDR2 FYNNEI. The CDR3 region is CASSIDRGPGYTF. CDR3 in DNA: TGTGCCAGCAGTATAGACAGGGGCCCGGGCTACACCTTC.

This clone has a handful of counts. A much larger clonotype is one base distant, so this may be a read error. CDR3 sequence reads: CAISEGGWQETQYF. CDR3 coding DNA: TGTGCCATCAGTGAAGGCGGGTGGCAAGAGACCCAGTACTTC. This chain connects TRBV10-3 to TRBJ2-5, with D tentatively TRBD2 (5 bases). Trimming cost V 3 bases and J 2 bases, with 10 bases left between them. CDR1 and CDR2 (germline): ENHRY, SYGVKD. This CDR3 has 14 residues.

This clone was seen at least ten times. The chain uses TRBV7-9 and TRBJ1-1; D not resolved. Germline V gene data show CDR1 as SEHNR and CDR2 as FQNEAQ (reference sequence). The CDR3 runs to 13 residues. Trimming shortened V by 3 bases and J by 1 base, and 6 bases separated the two germline ends. CDR3 amino acids: CASSFNPNTEAFF. CDR3 in DNA: TGTGCCAGCAGCTTCAACCCGAACACTGAAGCTTTCTTT.

This chain joins TRBV5-1 and TRBJ2-2; the D gene could be TRBD1 or TRBD2 (6 bases each). The CDR3 is 14 residues long. Germline CDR1 reads SGHRS; CDR2 reads YFSETQ. Trimming took off 2 bases at V and 7 bases at J, with 12 bases between the two ends. The CDR3 sequence is CASSLGGPGGELFF. The CDR3 DNA reads as TGCGCCAGCAGCTTAGGGGGGCCAGGCGGGGAGCTGTTTTTT.

In regard to this clone: A much larger clone differs by one base, so this may be a read error. V and J are TRBV7-9 and TRBJ2-5; no definite D call. Per the germline V gene, CDR1 is SEHNR and CDR2 is FQNEAQ (reference sequence). The CDR3 runs 14 residues. CDR3 amino acids: CASILGLFQETQYF. CDR3 bases: TGTGCCAGCATCTTAGGTTTGTTCCAAGAGACCCAGTACTTC.

On this clone itself: This could be a read error, since a much larger clone is one nucleotide away. This chain links TRBV5-1 with TRBJ2-5, with TRBD1 matching over 9 bases. Losses at the gene ends were 0 bases for V and 9 bases for J; bases not matched to a gene: 12. This CDR3 region has 16 residues. Per the germline V gene, CDR1 is SGHRS and CDR2 is YFSETQ. CDR3 in DNA: TGCGCCAGCAGCTTGGGCGCACAGGGGGCAGGGGAGGCCCAGTACTTC. Translation gives CASSLGAQGAGEAQYF.

This clone was observed once. At one end, the junction sequence differs from germline, possibly due to a read error. V and J are TRBV7-9 and TRBJ2-2; a possible D gene is TRBD2 (6 bases). CDR3 length: 15 residues. Germline values: CDR1 SEHNR, CDR2 FQNEAQ (reference sequence). CDR3 in amino acids: CASLGRGPLTRELLF. For the CDR3, the DNA is TGTGCCAGCCTAGGGCGAGGGCCTTTAACCCGGGAGCTGTTGTTT.

The table lists this clone with a few counts. The V and J genes are TRBV6-1 and TRBJ1-2, with a possible D match to TRBD1 (6 bases). Germline V CDR1 and CDR2: MNHNS, SASEGT. V lost 5 bases, J lost 1 base, and 14 bases lay in between. This CDR3 is built from 15 residues. The CDR3: CASSPPGQFNYGYTF. The CDR3, as DNA: TGTGCCAGCAGTCCACCGGGACAATTTAACTATGGCTACACCTTC.

This clone was found many times. The rearrangement joins TRBV30 to TRBJ2-3, with 8 bases matching TRBD2. Germline trimming cut 0 bases from V and 2 bases from J; bases unmatched to any gene: 13. This CDR3 comprises 18 residues. Germline V lookup: CDR1 GTSNPN, CDR2 SVGIG (reference sequence). CDR3 DNA sequence: TGTGCCTGGAGTGTACCCCTGCTGACTAGCGAGATCACAGATACGCAGTATTTT. Its translation is CAWSVPLLTSEITDTQYF.

This clone was observed a handful of times. A read error may produce the germline difference seen at one junction end. The chain carries TRBV12-3 or TRBV12-4 and TRBJ1-2; no reliable D call. The CDR3 length is 16 residues. CDR3 amino acids: CASSSSRFNRRHGCTF. DNA of the CDR3: TGTGCCAGCAGTTCCTCCCGGTTTAACCGGCGGCATGGCTGCACCTTC.

This rearrangement joins TRBV4-1 to TRBJ2-1; 10 nucleotides agree with TRBD2. With V trimmed by 5 bases and J by 10 bases, 8 bases remained unmatched. Per the germline V gene, CDR1 is MGHRA and CDR2 is YSYEKL. The CDR3 spans 14 residues. CDR3 loop: CASSTSGASNEQFF. The CDR3 nucleotides are TGCGCCAGCAGCACTAGCGGGGCCTCCAACGAGCAGTTCTTC.

The sample holds many counts of this clone. V and J are TRBV19 and TRBJ1-3; D is ambiguous. The CDR3 extends over 16 amino acids. Germline V gives CDR1 LNHDA, CDR2 SQIVND (reference sequence). The V and J ends lost 3 bases and 1 base respectively, with 13 bases between them. CDR3 amino acids: CASSIGEVGSGNTIYF. The CDR3 DNA reads as TGTGCCAGTAGTATCGGGGAGGTCGGGTCTGGAAACACCATATATTTT.

The table lists this clone with many counts. V gene TRBV5-1 combines with J gene TRBJ2-7; maybe TRBD1 (6 bases). CDR3 size: 14 residues. Germline CDR1 SGHRS, CDR2 YFSETQ. The ends were cut back, 6 bases at V and 6 bases at J, with 19 bases in the middle. The CDR3 nucleotides are TGCGCCAGCACCTCGGGGACAACGGCACCCGAGCAGTACTTC. Translated: CASTSGTTAPEQYF.

Ten or more counts support this clone. This sample includes further DNA sequences coding for the same CDR3. The chain carries TRBV7-2 and TRBJ2-1; 10 bases are a match to TRBD2. Germline CDR1 is SGHTA and CDR2 is FQGNSA. The CDR3 covers 14 residues. The junction had 6 bases not matched to a gene; V was cut back by 5 bases and J by 8 bases. The CDR3, as DNA: TGTGCCAGCAGCCGGACTAGCGGACGGGATGAGCAGTTCTTC. Protein product: CASSRTSGRDEQFF.

This clone turned up a few times. A read error may be the cause here, since a much bigger clone is one base away. The V gene is TRBV5-1, the J gene TRBJ1-1; the D gene is possibly TRBD1 (5 bases). From germline, CDR1 is SGHRS and CDR2 YFSETQ. The CDR3 spans 15 residues. The CDR3 DNA reads as TGCGCCAGCAGCTTGGCCCTGGACATGAACACTCAAGCTTTCTTT. Protein product: CASSLALDMNTQAFF. Using reference TRBV5-1 and TRBJ1-1 for the parts outside the CDR3, the full variable domain is KAGVTQTPRYLIKTRGQQVTLSCSPISGHRSVSWYQQTPGQGLQFLFEYFSETQRNKGNFPGRFSGRQFSNSRSEMNVSTLELGDSALYLCASSLALDMNTQAFFGQGTRLTVV.

This clone was detected ten times or more. The genes are TRBV5-5 and TRBJ2-2; tentative D call: TRBD1 (6 bases). V was clipped by 3 bases and J by 5 bases, with 14 bases between them. The germline gives CDR1 SGHKS, CDR2 YYEKEE (reference sequence). The CDR3 runs 15 residues. The CDR3 DNA is TGTGCCAGCAGCTCGAGGGGGACCACTACCGGGGAGCTGTTTTTT. Amino acid sequence: CASSSRGTTTGELFF.

In this sample, this clone turned up many times. The V gene is TRBV28, the J gene TRBJ2-5; TRBD2 agrees at 12 bases. Trimming took 5 bases from V and 3 from J; bases not matched to a gene: 1. The CDR3 is 14 amino acids. Germline loops: CDR1 MDHEN, CDR2 SYDVKM. For the CDR3, the DNA is TGTGCCAGCAGTCGACTAGCGGGAGAAGAGACCCAGTACTTC. Encoded protein: CASSRLAGEETQYF.

Sample share makes this clone medium-sized. The CDR3 region is CASSPTAPTGNEQYF. The CDR3, as DNA: TGTGCCAGCAGTCCTACTGCCCCCACAGGGAACGAGCAGTACTTC. The chain links TRBV27 to TRBJ2-7; D perhaps matches TRBD1 (6 bases). The germline V gene has CDR1 MNHEY and CDR2 SMNVEV (reference sequence). The CDR3 is 15 residues long. V lost 5 bases to trimming and J lost 5 bases, with 19 bases between them.

The sample holds many counts of this clone. This may come from a read error, since a much larger clone is one base off. J is TRBJ2-3 and V is TRBV7-2; tentative D call: TRBD2 (5 bases). CDR1 SGHTA and CDR2 FQGNSA come from the germline V gene. V shed 11 bases and J shed 4 bases, with 22 bases lying between them. The CDR3 totals 15 residues. For the CDR3, the DNA is TGTGCCGGCACCCTCGGGGTGGGGTGGGCAGATACGCAGTATTTT. Translating gives CAGTLGVGWADTQYF.

The chain combines TRBV14 with TRBJ2-5; 8 positions match TRBD1. The CDR3 contains 15 residues. The V and J ends lost 1 base and 0 bases, in that order; junction bases with no gene match: 1. Germline V gene sequence: CDR1 SGHDN, CDR2 FVKESK. The DNA for the CDR3 is TGTGCCAGCAGCCAAGGACAGGGGTACCAAGAGACCCAGTACTTC. Its translation: CASSQGQGYQETQYF.

This clone was found many times. The V gene is TRBV5-1, the J gene TRBJ1-1, with D maybe TRBD1 (5 bases). The ends were cut back, 3 bases at V and 1 base at J, with 10 bases in the middle. The CDR3 is 14 residues long. The germline V gene has CDR1 SGHRS and CDR2 YFSETQ. The CDR3 bases are TGCGCCAGCAGCTGGGGGACCGAGAACACTGAAGCTTTCTTT. Translated: CASSWGTENTEAFF.

This clone appeared many times. The rearrangement joins TRBV19 to TRBJ2-1; no clear D gene. The CDR3 is 13 amino acids. The germline gives CDR1 LNHDA, CDR2 SQIVND (reference sequence). Trimming shortened V by 4 bases and J by 5 bases, and 9 bases separated the two germline ends. The CDR3 loop reads CASSKRHNNEQFF. CDR3 DNA sequence: TGTGCCAGTAGTAAGCGACACAACAATGAGCAGTTCTTC.

This clone was seen more than once but under ten times. The CDR3 loop reads CASSLAGGSPLHF. DNA for the CDR3: TGTGCCAGCAGTTTAGCCGGGGGTTCACCCCTCCACTTT. V usage is TRBV28 and J usage is TRBJ1-6, with D possibly TRBD1 on 5 matching bases. CDR3 length equals 13 residues. Germline assignment: CDR1 MDHEN and CDR2 SYDVKM. V was pared by 2 bases and J by 9 bases, with 8 bases between.